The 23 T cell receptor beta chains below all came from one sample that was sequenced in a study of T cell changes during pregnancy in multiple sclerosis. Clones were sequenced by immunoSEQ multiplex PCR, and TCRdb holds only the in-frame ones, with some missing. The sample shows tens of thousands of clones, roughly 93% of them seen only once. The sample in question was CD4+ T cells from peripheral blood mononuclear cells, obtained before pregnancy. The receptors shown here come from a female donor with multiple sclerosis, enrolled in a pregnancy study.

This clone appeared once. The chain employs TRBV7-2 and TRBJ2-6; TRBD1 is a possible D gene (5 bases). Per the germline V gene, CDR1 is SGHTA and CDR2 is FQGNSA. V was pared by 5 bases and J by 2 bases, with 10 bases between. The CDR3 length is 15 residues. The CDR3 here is CASSPRTTGANVLTF. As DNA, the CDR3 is TGTGCCAGCAGCCCTCGGACAACTGGGGCCAACGTCCTGACTTTC.

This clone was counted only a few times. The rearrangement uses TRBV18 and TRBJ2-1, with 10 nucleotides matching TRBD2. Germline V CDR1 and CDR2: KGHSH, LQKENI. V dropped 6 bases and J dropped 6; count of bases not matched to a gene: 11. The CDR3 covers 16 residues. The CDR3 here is CASSRLAGVETNEQFF. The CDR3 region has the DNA TGTGCCAGCTCCCGGCTAGCGGGAGTAGAGACCAATGAGCAGTTCTTC.

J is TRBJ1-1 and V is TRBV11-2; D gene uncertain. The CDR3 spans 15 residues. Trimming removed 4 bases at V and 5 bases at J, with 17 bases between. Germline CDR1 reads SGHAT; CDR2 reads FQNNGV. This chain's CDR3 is CASSSTWGSGTEAFF. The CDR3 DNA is TGTGCCAGCAGCTCTACATGGGGTTCGGGGACTGAAGCTTTCTTT.

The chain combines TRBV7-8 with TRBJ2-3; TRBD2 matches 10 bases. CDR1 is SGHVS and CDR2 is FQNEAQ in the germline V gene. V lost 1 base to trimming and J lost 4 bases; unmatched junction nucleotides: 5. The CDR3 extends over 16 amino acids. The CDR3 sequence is CASSLEPAGGSDTQYF. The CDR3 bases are TGTGCCAGCAGCTTAGAACCAGCGGGAGGGTCAGATACGCAGTATTTT.

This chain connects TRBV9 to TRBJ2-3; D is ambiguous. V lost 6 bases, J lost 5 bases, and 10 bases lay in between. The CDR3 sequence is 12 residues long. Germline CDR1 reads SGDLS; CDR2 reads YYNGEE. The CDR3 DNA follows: TGTGCCAGCACCTTCCCGGGAGATACGCAGTATTTT. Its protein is CASTFPGDTQYF.

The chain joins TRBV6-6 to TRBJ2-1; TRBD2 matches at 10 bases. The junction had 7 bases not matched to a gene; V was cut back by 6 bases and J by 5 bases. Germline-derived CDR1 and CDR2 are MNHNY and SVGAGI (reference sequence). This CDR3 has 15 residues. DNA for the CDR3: TGTGCCAGCAGCCCTAGCGGGAGTGGAAACAATGAGCAGTTCTTC. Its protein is CASSPSGSGNNEQFF.

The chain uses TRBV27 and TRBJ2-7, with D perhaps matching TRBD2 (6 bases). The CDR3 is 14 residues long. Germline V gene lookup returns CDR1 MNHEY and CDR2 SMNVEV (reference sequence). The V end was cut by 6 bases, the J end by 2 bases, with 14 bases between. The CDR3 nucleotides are TGTGCCAGCAGAAGGAGGGCCGAGGCCTACGAGCAGTACTTC. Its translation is CASRRRAEAYEQYF.

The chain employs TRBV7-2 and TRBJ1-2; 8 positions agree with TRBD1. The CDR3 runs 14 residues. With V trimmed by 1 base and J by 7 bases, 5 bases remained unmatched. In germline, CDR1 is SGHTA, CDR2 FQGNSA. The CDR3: CASSLVRQGFGYTF. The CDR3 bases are TGTGCCAGCAGCTTAGTGAGACAGGGGTTTGGCTACACCTTC.

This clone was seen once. Here the CDR3 reads CSVGGTLNTGELFF. The CDR3 DNA reads TGCAGCGTCGGCGGGACTTTGAACACCGGGGAGCTGTTTTTT. This rearrangement joins TRBV29-1 to TRBJ2-2; D is possibly TRBD2 (6 bases). This CDR3 is 14 amino acids long. Trimming removed 6 bases from V and 1 base from J, with 12 bases in between. CDR1 and CDR2 (germline): SQVTM, ANQGSEA.

CDR3: CASSSLQGSTGELFF. The CDR3 coding sequence is TGCGCCAGCAGCTCTTTACAGGGGAGCACCGGGGAGCTGTTTTTT. The chain is built from TRBV5-1 and TRBJ2-2; 7 positions match TRBD1. Germline CDR1 SGHRS, CDR2 YFSETQ. V shed 3 bases and J 4 bases; nucleotides not matched to a gene: 6. The CDR3 runs to 15 residues.

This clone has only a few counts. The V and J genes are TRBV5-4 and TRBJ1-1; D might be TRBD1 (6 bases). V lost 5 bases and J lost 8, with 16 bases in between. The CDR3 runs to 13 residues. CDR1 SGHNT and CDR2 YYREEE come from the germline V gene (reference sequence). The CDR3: CASRSQGSLEAFF. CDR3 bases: TGTGCCAGCAGGTCACAGGGATCCCTCGAAGCTTTCTTT.

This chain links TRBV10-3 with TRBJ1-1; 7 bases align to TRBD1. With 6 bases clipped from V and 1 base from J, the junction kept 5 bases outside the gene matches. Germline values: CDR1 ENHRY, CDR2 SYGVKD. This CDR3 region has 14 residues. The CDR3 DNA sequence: TGTGCCATCAGAGGGGGCCTTACGAACACTGAAGCTTTCTTT. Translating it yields CAIRGGLTNTEAFF.

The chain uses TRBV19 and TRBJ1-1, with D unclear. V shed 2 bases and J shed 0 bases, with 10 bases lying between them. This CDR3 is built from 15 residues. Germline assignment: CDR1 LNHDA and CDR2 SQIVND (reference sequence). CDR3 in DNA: TGTGCCAGTAGTATACTGGGGAGCGTGAACACTGAAGCTTTCTTT. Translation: CASSILGSVNTEAFF. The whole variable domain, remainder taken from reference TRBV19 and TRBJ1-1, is DGGITQSPKYLFRKEGQNVTLSCEQNLNHDAMYWYRQDPGQGLRLIYYSQIVNDFQKGDIAEGYSVSREKKESFPLTVTSAQKNPTAFYLCASSILGSVNTEAFFGQGTRLTVV.

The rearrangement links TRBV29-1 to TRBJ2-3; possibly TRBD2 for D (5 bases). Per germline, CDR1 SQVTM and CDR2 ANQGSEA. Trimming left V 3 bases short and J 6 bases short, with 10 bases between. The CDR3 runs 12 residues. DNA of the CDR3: TGCAGCGTTGACCTTTCGGGGGATACGCAGTATTTT. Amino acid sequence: CSVDLSGDTQYF.

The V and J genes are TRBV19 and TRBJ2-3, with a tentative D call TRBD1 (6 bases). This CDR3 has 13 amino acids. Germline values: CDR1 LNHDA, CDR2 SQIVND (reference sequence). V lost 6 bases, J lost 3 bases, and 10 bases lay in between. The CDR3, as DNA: TGTGCCAGTAGACACAGGGTTACAGATACGCAGTATTTT. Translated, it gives CASRHRVTDTQYF.

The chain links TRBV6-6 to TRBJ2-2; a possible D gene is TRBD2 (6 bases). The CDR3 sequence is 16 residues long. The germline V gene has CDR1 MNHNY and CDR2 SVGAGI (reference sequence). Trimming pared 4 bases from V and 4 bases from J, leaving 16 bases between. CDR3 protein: CASSLGTAPGTGELFF. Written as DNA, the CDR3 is TGTGCCAGCAGTTTAGGGACTGCACCCGGCACCGGGGAGCTGTTTTTT.

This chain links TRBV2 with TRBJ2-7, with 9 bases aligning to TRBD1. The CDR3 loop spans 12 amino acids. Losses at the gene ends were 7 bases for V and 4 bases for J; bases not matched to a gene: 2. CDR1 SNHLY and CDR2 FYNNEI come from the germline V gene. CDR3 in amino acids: CASKTGGYEQYF. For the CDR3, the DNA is TGTGCCAGCAAGACAGGGGGTTACGAGCAGTACTTC. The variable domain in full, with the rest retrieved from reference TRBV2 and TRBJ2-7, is EPEVTQTPSHQVTQMGQEVILRCVPISNHLYFYWYRQILGQKVEFLVSFYNNEISEKSEIFDDQFSVERPDGSNFTLKIRSTKLEDSAMYFCASKTGGYEQYFGPGTRLTVT.

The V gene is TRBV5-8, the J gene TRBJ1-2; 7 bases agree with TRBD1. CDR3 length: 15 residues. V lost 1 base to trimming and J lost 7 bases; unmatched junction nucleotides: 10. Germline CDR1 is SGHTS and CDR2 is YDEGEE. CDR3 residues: CASSLYVGGAGGYTF. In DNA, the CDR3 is TGTGCCAGCAGCTTGTATGTAGGGGGCGCAGGTGGCTACACCTTC.

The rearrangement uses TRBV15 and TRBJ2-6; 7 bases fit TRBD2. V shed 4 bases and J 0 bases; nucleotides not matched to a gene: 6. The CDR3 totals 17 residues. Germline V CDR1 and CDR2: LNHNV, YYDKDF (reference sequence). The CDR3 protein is CATSTFSSGSGANVLTF. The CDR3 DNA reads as TGTGCCACCAGCACCTTTTCTAGCGGCTCTGGGGCCAACGTCCTGACTTTC.

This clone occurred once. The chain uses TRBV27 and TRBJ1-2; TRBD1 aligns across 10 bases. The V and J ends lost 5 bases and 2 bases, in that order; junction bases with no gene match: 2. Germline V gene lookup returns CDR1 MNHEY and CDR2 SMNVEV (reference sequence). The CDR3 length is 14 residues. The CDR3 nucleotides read TGTGCCAGCAGTATGGGACAGGGGAACTATGGCTACACCTTC. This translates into CASSMGQGNYGYTF.

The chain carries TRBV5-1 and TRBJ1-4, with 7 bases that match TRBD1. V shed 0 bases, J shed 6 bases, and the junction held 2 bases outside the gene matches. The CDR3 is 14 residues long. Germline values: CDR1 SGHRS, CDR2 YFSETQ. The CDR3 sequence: CASSLADRDEKLFF. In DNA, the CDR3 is TGCGCCAGCAGCTTGGCCGACAGGGATGAAAAACTGTTTTTT.

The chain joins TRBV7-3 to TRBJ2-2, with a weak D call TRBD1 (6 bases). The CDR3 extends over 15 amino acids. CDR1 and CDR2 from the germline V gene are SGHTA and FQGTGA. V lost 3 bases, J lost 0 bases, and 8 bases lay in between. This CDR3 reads CASSLNRANTGELFF. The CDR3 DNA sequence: TGTGCCAGCAGCTTGAACAGGGCGAACACCGGGGAGCTGTTTTTT.

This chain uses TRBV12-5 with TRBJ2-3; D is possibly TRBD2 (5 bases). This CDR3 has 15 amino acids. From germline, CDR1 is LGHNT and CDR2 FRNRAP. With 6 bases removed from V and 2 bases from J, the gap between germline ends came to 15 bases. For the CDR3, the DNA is TGTGCTAGTGGGCCCGGACTCTCCGACACAGATACGCAGTATTTT. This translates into CASGPGLSDTDTQYF.